A selection of T cell receptor beta chains follows, all from one sample in a study of early T cells in non-severe SARS-CoV-2 infection. One entry per CDR3 protein, called by TCRdb with MiXCR from the 5' RACE reads. The table lists some 91,000 distinct CDR3 sequences, approximately 11% of them singletons. Source: whole blood, taken at baseline. These receptors were taken from an adult who was a healthcare worker with PCR-confirmed SARS-CoV-2 infection or an uninfected control (not recorded which). The CDR3 runs from the conserved cysteine through the conserved F or W. A D gene is named only where the DNA matches it firmly. Rows give clone size only sometimes, using once, few, many, or a class for an expanded clone.

j_gene,abundance,v_gene,d_gene,CDR3aa,CDR3nt
TRBJ2-1,-,TRBV18,-,CASSPSSAANNEQFF,TGTGCCAGCTCACCCAGTTCAGCGGCTAACAATGAGCAGTTCTTC
TRBJ2-7,many,TRBV5-5,TRBD2,CASTNSPWGGDDEQYF,TGTGCCAGCACCAACTCCCCTTGGGGAGGGGACGACGAGCAGTACTTC
TRBJ2-1,-,TRBV10-3,TRBD2,CAIGRTSAYNEQFF,TGTGCCATCGGTAGGACTAGCGCATACAATGAGCAGTTCTTC
TRBJ1-1,-,TRBV12-3/TRBV12-4,-,CASSPNLRLNTEAFF,TGTGCCAGCAGTCCAAACCTTCGTTTGAACACTGAAGCTTTCTTT
TRBJ2-5,-,TRBV29-1,-,CSVDIGVYQETQYF,TGCAGCGTTGATATAGGAGTTTACCAAGAGACCCAGTACTTC
TRBJ2-2,-,TRBV5-4,-,CASSLVPGVETGELFF,TGTGCCAGCAGCTTGGTTCCAGGAGTAGAAACCGGGGAGCTGTTTTTT
TRBJ2-3,few,TRBV29-1,-,CSVEETVLSRGTDTQYF,TGCAGCGTTGAAGAGACCGTACTCAGCAGGGGCACAGATACGCAGTATTTT
TRBJ2-7,-,TRBV4-3,-,CASSQDLRTVSYEQYF,TGCGCCAGCAGCCAAGATCTTAGAACAGTCTCCTACGAGCAGTACTTC
TRBJ2-3,many,TRBV5-4,TRBD2,CASSLYTSGASTDTQYF,TGTGCCAGCAGCTTGTACACTAGCGGGGCTAGCACAGATACGCAGTATTTT
TRBJ2-1,-,TRBV7-9,-,CASSFDPSSMNEQFF,TGTGCCAGCAGCTTCGACCCCTCCTCAATGAATGAGCAGTTCTTC
TRBJ2-7,few,TRBV28,TRBD2,CASGRGDGSYEQYF,TGTGCCAGCGGGCGGGGGGACGGCTCCTACGAGCAGTACTTC
TRBJ2-7,-,TRBV7-9,TRBD1,CASSPGTARSYEQYF,TGTGCCAGCAGCCCCGGGACAGCCCGCTCCTACGAGCAGTACTTC
TRBJ1-1,-,TRBV7-2,-,CASSLNPGTTEAFF,TGTGCCAGCAGCTTAAATCCGGGAACAACTGAAGCTTTCTTT
TRBJ1-2,-,TRBV12-3/TRBV12-4,-,CASSYGLDYYGYTF,TGTGCCAGCAGCTACGGACTGGACTACTATGGCTACACCTTC
TRBJ2-2,-,TRBV6-2/TRBV6-3,-,CASRFTGSTGELFF,TGTGCCAGCAGATTTACAGGGAGCACCGGGGAGCTGTTTTTT
TRBJ1-2,many,TRBV6-6,TRBD1,CASTSPGTGANYGYTF,TGTGCCAGCACGTCCCCGGGGACAGGAGCTAACTATGGCTACACCTTC
TRBJ2-1,-,TRBV28,-,CASSPRGSYNEQFF,TGTGCCAGCAGCCCCCGAGGATCCTACAATGAGCAGTTCTTC
TRBJ2-3,-,TRBV10-2,-,CASSEGERLAGDTQYF,TGCGCCAGCAGTGAGGGGGAACGGCTAGCCGGGGATACGCAGTATTTT
TRBJ2-3,-,TRBV2,TRBD2,CASSHRDYTDTQYF,TGTGCCAGCAGTCACCGGGACTACACAGATACGCAGTATTTT
TRBJ2-5,few,TRBV7-2,TRBD2,CASSLDSRGVETQYF,TGTGCCAGCAGCTTAGACAGTCGGGGGGTAGAGACCCAGTACTTC
TRBJ2-7,few,TRBV20-1,TRBD1,CSARRDSYEQYF,TGCAGTGCCCGCCGGGACAGCTACGAGCAGTACTTC
TRBJ2-3,many,TRBV5-1,-,CASSLEVGPTVDTQYF,TGCGCCAGCAGCTTGGAGGTGGGGCCGACCGTAGATACGCAGTATTTT
TRBJ1-5,-,TRBV19,-,CASSINSYGNQPQHF,TGTGCCAGTAGTATTAACAGCTACGGCAATCAGCCCCAGCATTTT
TRBJ2-5,-,TRBV20-1,-,CSARRDGNAETQYF,TGCAGTGCTCGTAGAGACGGGAATGCAGAGACCCAGTACTTC
TRBJ2-1,few,TRBV6-1,TRBD2,CASSIIAGVYNEQFF,TGTGCCAGCAGTATAATAGCGGGGGTCTACAATGAGCAGTTCTTC